This passage covers 27 T cell receptor beta chains from one sample sequenced in a study of cytomegalovirus exposure and HLA in healthy donors. Vbeta (60) and Jbeta (13) primers were used in the PCR. The assay was immunoSEQ multiplex PCR, and TCRdb's table has in-frame clones only and misses some. The table has 150,000 to 200,000 clones, approximately 80% seen once. The material sequenced was PBMCs. These receptors came from a male donor in good health and CMV-seropositive.

The rearrangement links TRBV9 to TRBJ2-3, with TRBD1 identical over 7 bases. V lost 4 bases and J lost 2; bases outside the gene matches: 4. Looked up from germline, CDR1 is SGDLS and CDR2 is YYNGEE. The CDR3 covers 14 residues. The CDR3 DNA sequence: TGTGCCAGCAGCCCGGGACAGCCCACAGATACGCAGTATTTT. Encoded protein: CASSPGQPTDTQYF.

The V call is TRBV6-1, the J call TRBJ1-5, with a possible D match to TRBD1 (5 bases). Germline V gives CDR1 MNHNS, CDR2 SASEGT. V lost 4 bases and J 4 bases, leaving 11 bases between the germline ends. The CDR3 spans 14 residues. CDR3: CASSGWGGNQPQHF. The DNA for the CDR3 is TGTGCCAGCAGTGGTTGGGGGGGGAATCAGCCCCAGCATTTT.

The chain uses TRBV6-1 and TRBJ1-1; D is undetermined. The V gene lost 6 bases and the J gene lost 5 bases, with 13 bases spanning the gap. The CDR3 consists of 13 residues. CDR1 MNHNS and CDR2 SASEGT come from the germline V gene. The CDR3 DNA reads as TGTGCCAGCAGACGAACGTTGAGGACTGAAGCTTTCTTT. This translates into CASRRTLRTEAFF.

The CDR3 region is CASSRGAGDGEQYF. The CDR3 coding sequence is TGTGCCAGCAGCAGGGGGGCGGGGGATGGAGAGCAGTACTTC. The chain employs TRBV7-9 and TRBJ2-7; weak D call: TRBD2 (7 bases). Germline CDR1 reads SEHNR; CDR2 reads FQNEAQ (reference sequence). The CDR3 spans 14 residues. V gave up 5 bases and J gave up 7 bases, with 18 bases separating them.

Regarding this clone: The CDR3 does not close with the conserved phenylalanine or tryptophan, likely indicating a read error. V is TRBV5-4 and J is TRBJ2-7; 9 positions match TRBD1. The CDR3 runs to 15 residues. V trimming: 4 bases; J trimming: 5 bases; junction bases outside the gene matches: 10. The germline CDR1 and CDR2 sequences are SGHNT and YYREEE (reference sequence). Written as DNA, the CDR3 is TGTGCCAGCAGCCCAACGGACAGGGGACGCGACGAGCAGTACCTC. This encodes CASSPTDRGRDEQYL.

This clone was detected once. The rearrangement links TRBV6-6 to TRBJ2-7; 8 positions agree with TRBD1. V lost 6 bases and J lost 7; bases outside the gene matches: 8. CDR3 size: 13 residues. In germline, CDR1 is MNHNY, CDR2 SVGAGI (reference sequence). The CDR3 sequence is CASSGTGGGEQYF. The CDR3 DNA reads as TGTGCCAGCAGCGGAACAGGGGGTGGTGAGCAGTACTTC.

In DNA form, the CDR3 reads TGTGCCAGCAGTGAATTCGGGGGTGCAGAGGACACCGGGGAGCTGTTTTTT. This translates into CASSEFGGAEDTGELFF. The chain uses TRBV2 and TRBJ2-2; D might be TRBD2 (6 bases). The CDR3 consists of 17 residues. Trimming cost V 2 bases and J 3 bases, with 16 bases left between them. CDR1 SNHLY and CDR2 FYNNEI come from the germline V gene. Based on the CDR3 plus reference TRBV2 and TRBJ2-2, the full variable domain is EPEVTQTPSHQVTQMGQEVILRCVPISNHLYFYWYRQILGQKVEFLVSFYNNEISEKSEIFDDQFSVERPDGSNFTLKIRSTKLEDSAMYFCASSEFGGAEDTGELFFGEGSRLTVL.

This clone was found many times. The V and J genes are TRBV5-1 and TRBJ2-3; D uncertain. The CDR3 consists of 13 residues. V lost 4 bases and J 0 bases, leaving 6 bases between the germline ends. Germline V lookup: CDR1 SGHRS, CDR2 YFSETQ. The CDR3 DNA sequence: TGCGCCAGCAGCACCGGTAGCACAGATACGCAGTATTTT. Protein product: CASSTGSTDTQYF.

This clone was counted a few times. J is TRBJ1-1 and V is TRBV6-1; D is unclear. Germline V gene data show CDR1 as MNHNS and CDR2 as SASEGT. CDR3 length: 14 amino acids. The V and J ends lost 2 bases and 2 bases respectively, with 9 bases between them. CDR3 DNA sequence: TGTGCCAGCAGTGAATCCCCGGGTAACACTGAAGCTTTCTTT. Translation: CASSESPGNTEAFF.

The rearrangement joins TRBV2 to TRBJ2-6, with a tentative D call TRBD1 (6 bases). The CDR3 contains 21 residues. Germline-derived CDR1 and CDR2 are SNHLY and FYNNEI. V lost 2 bases and J lost 4, with 27 bases in between. The CDR3 here is CASSEPNPPDRTALGANVLTF. The CDR3 DNA is TGTGCCAGCAGTGAACCCAATCCTCCCGACAGGACCGCTCTGGGGGCCAACGTCCTGACTTTC.

The chain carries TRBV11-2 and TRBJ1-1, with D unclear. Germline CDR1 and CDR2: SGHAT and FQNNGV. There are 11 residues in the CDR3. Deletions cut 1 base from V and 11 bases from J, with 8 bases between. CDR3 in DNA: TGTGCCAGCAGCTTAGCGAGGGAGGCTTTCTTT. It is translated as CASSLAREAFF.

This chain joins TRBV30 and TRBJ1-1; D might be TRBD1 (5 bases). This CDR3 comprises 18 residues. Deletions cut 3 bases from V and 3 bases from J, with 26 bases between. CDR1 GTSNPN and CDR2 SVGIG come from the germline V gene (reference sequence). CDR3 sequence reads: CAWRRARWGERTYTEAFF. The CDR3 DNA reads as TGTGCCTGGAGGAGGGCACGTTGGGGGGAGAGGACATACACTGAAGCTTTCTTT.

The chain carries TRBV15 and TRBJ1-2, with a weak D call TRBD1 (5 bases). The CDR3 sequence is 18 residues long. Trimming pared 1 base from V and 4 bases from J, leaving 22 bases between. In germline, CDR1 is LNHNV, CDR2 YYDKDF (reference sequence). CDR3 loop: CATSRGGDGVTGVYGYTF. The DNA for the CDR3 is TGTGCCACCAGCAGAGGCGGGGACGGAGTAACAGGTGTCTATGGCTACACCTTC.

This chain uses TRBV14 with TRBJ1-3; 8 bases line up with TRBD1. Germline V gives CDR1 SGHDN, CDR2 FVKESK. The CDR3 contains 15 residues. With 2 bases clipped from V and 3 bases from J, the junction kept 3 bases outside the gene matches. The CDR3 region is CASSQQGARGNTIYF. CDR3 DNA sequence: TGTGCCAGCAGCCAACAGGGGGCTCGTGGAAACACCATATATTTT.

The chain employs TRBV25-1 and TRBJ1-2, with D hard to call. The CDR3 spans 14 residues. V was pared by 2 bases and J by 8 bases, with 15 bases between. Germline CDR1 and CDR2: MGHDK and SYGVNS. CDR3 nucleotide sequence: TGTGCCAGCAGTGAACAAACAGCTTCTGAAGGCTACACCTTC. Translation: CASSEQTASEGYTF.

CDR3 residues: CASSDRVYGYTF. CDR3 DNA: TGTGCCAGCAGTGACAGGGTTTATGGCTACACCTTC. The chain uses TRBV6-5 and TRBJ1-2, with 7 bases fitting TRBD1. This CDR3 region has 12 residues. Germline lookup yields CDR1 MNHEY and CDR2 SVGAGI. The junction had 2 bases not matched to a gene; V was cut back by 5 bases and J by 5 bases.

This rearrangement joins TRBV7-3 to TRBJ2-5; 11 nucleotides match TRBD1. Unmatched junction bases numbered 7, after V lost 5 bases and J lost 5 bases. There are 15 residues in the CDR3. Germline lookup yields CDR1 SGHTA and CDR2 FQGTGA. CDR3 loop: CASSPGTGGLETQYF. CDR3 sequence (DNA): TGTGCCAGCAGCCCAGGGACAGGGGGGTTGGAGACCCAGTACTTC. Together with reference TRBV7-3 and TRBJ2-5, the CDR3 gives the full variable domain: GAGVSQTPSNKVTEKGKYVELRCDPISGHTALYWYRQSLGQGPEFLIYFQGTGAADDSGLPNDRFFAVRPEGSVSTLKIQRTERGDSAVYLCASSPGTGGLETQYFGPGTRLLVL.

This clone was seen more than once but under ten times. This chain joins TRBV9 and TRBJ1-5; TRBD1 matches at 11 bases. This CDR3 is built from 16 residues. V trimming: 3 bases; J trimming: 5 bases; junction bases outside the gene matches: 7. Germline CDR1 and CDR2: SGDLS and YYNGEE. CDR3 sequence reads: CASSGGGQGGDQPQHF. DNA for the CDR3: TGTGCCAGCAGCGGTGGGGGACAGGGGGGTGATCAGCCCCAGCATTTT. Full variable domain (missing parts from reference TRBV9 and TRBJ1-5): DSGVTQTPKHLITATGQRVTLRCSPRSGDLSVYWYQQSLDQGLQFLIQYYNGEERAKGNILERFSAQQFPDLHSELNLSSLELGDSALYFCASSGGGQGGDQPQHFGDGTRLSIL.

The chain combines TRBV10-3 with TRBJ2-3; the match to TRBD1 covers 10 bases. The CDR3 has 16 residues. V was pared by 2 bases and J by 1 base, with 3 bases of the junction left unmatched. Germline loops: CDR1 ENHRY, CDR2 SYGVKD. The CDR3 DNA reads as TGTGCCATCAGTGAGCCGGGACAGGGGCGCACAGATACGCAGTATTTT. Protein product: CAISEPGQGRTDTQYF.

The chain couples TRBV5-1 to TRBJ1-1; 10 bases agree with TRBD1. In germline, CDR1 is SGHRS, CDR2 YFSETQ. The ends lost 3 bases at V and 4 bases at J; junction bases unmatched: 6. CDR3 size: 15 residues. CDR3 DNA: TGCGCCAGCAGCTCGGACAGGGGGTCTGTCACTGAAGCTTTCTTT. Its translation is CASSSDRGSVTEAFF. Together with reference TRBV5-1 and TRBJ1-1, the CDR3 gives the full variable domain: KAGVTQTPRYLIKTRGQQVTLSCSPISGHRSVSWYQQTPGQGLQFLFEYFSETQRNKGNFPGRFSGRQFSNSRSEMNVSTLELGDSALYLCASSSDRGSVTEAFFGQGTRLTVV.

This rearrangement joins TRBV13 to TRBJ1-1, with TRBD1 matching 8 bases. Trimming removed 5 bases from V and 5 bases from J; junction bases left unmatched: 10. CDR3 size: 15 residues. Germline CDR1 PRHDT, CDR2 FYEKMQ (reference sequence). The CDR3 DNA reads as TGTGCCAGCAGCCCCGCAGGGGGCGCGAGGACTGAAGCTTTCTTT. Amino acid sequence: CASSPAGGARTEAFF.

This clone was recorded a few times. The CDR3, as DNA: TGTGCCAGCAGCCCCGACTATAGACAGGCCTATGGCTACACCTTC. Its protein is CASSPDYRQAYGYTF. The chain recombines TRBV9 with TRBJ1-2; D may be TRBD1 (6 bases). Germline V gives CDR1 SGDLS, CDR2 YYNGEE. CDR3 length equals 15 residues. Deletions cut 4 bases from V and 4 bases from J, with 17 bases between.

The chain uses TRBV5-4 and TRBJ2-3; TRBD2 matches 9 bases. The germline CDR1 and CDR2 sequences are SGHNT and YYREEE (reference sequence). The CDR3 sequence is 15 residues long. Unmatched junction bases numbered 2, after V lost 0 bases and J lost 3 bases. Here the CDR3 DNA reads TGTGCCAGCAGCTTGGTGGGACTAGCAACAGATACGCAGTATTTT. Translation gives CASSLVGLATDTQYF.

V and J are TRBV5-6 and TRBJ1-2, with 7 bases lining up with TRBD1. The CDR3 loop spans 11 amino acids. Germline loops: CDR1 SGHDT, CDR2 YYEEEE. Germline trimming cut 6 bases from V and 7 bases from J; bases unmatched to any gene: 3. DNA of the CDR3: TGTGCCAGCACCCAGGGGGGTGGCTACACCTTC. Encoded protein: CASTQGGGYTF.

The V and J genes are TRBV7-9 and TRBJ1-2; 9 bases map to TRBD1. Trimming at V came to 5 bases and at J to 7 bases, leaving 8 bases not matched to a gene. The CDR3 runs to 14 residues. Germline V gives CDR1 SEHNR, CDR2 FQNEAQ (reference sequence). The CDR3 spells CASSLGQGQGGYTF. The CDR3 DNA sequence: TGTGCCAGCAGCCTAGGGCAGGGACAGGGTGGCTACACCTTC.

This chain's CDR3 is CASSANTPTSGWGTYEQYF. The CDR3, as DNA: TGTGCCAGCAGTGCTAACACCCCCACTAGCGGGTGGGGAACCTACGAGCAGTACTTC. This sequence joins TRBV6-1 and TRBJ2-7; 9 bases match TRBD2. CDR3 size: 19 residues. Germline CDR1 MNHNS, CDR2 SASEGT. With V trimmed by 4 bases and J by 2 bases, 18 bases remained unmatched.

The V and J genes are TRBV14 and TRBJ1-2; 8 bases line up with TRBD1. V shed 4 bases and J 8 bases; nucleotides not matched to a gene: 12. This CDR3 is 15 amino acids long. Germline values: CDR1 SGHDN, CDR2 FVKESK. The CDR3 loop is CASSPRRDRFIGYTF. The DNA for the CDR3 is TGTGCCAGCAGCCCGCGCCGGGACAGGTTCATAGGCTACACCTTC.